Given below is one TCR beta chain in context. Some clones are missing from TCRdb's copy, which holds only in-frame ones; the method was immunoSEQ multiplex PCR. The table has fewer than 400,000 clones, 80% to 90% seen once. This sample is part of a study of blood T cell repertoires in COVID-19. J lost 3 bases, V lost 4 bases, and 7 bases had no gene match. The CDR3 consists of 14 residues. The germline V gene encodes CDR1 SGHDT and CDR2 YYEEEE. The chain is built from TRBV5-6 and TRBJ2-7; 7 nucleotides match TRBD1. The clonotype comes from a man younger than 40 who had recovered from COVID-19. The sequencing sample was made of PBMCs or T cells enriched from blood (not recorded which). The CDR3: CASSGTGTVYEQYF. The CDR3 DNA reads as TGTGCCAGCAGCGGAACCGGGACAGTCTACGAGCAGTACTTC.